Listed below are T cell receptor beta chains from one sample, sequenced in a study of T cell repertoires in cytomegalovirus infection. In TCRdb, the reads were re-called with MiXCR into one record per CDR3 protein. This sample carries over 250,000 distinct CDR3 sequences, 20% to 25% of them seen once, and the ten largest clones take under 25%. These receptors' antigens are unknown. This material consisted of cultured PBMCs, taken from culture after CMV antigen stimulation. The receptor source for this set is a human donor in good health (CMV status not recorded). Some clones in this sample may be carry-over from other donors' samples. Both conserved end residues are part of each CDR3. D genes are given only for firm matches. Clone size is given for some rows only: seen once, a few or many times, or a class if the clone is expanded.

size	D	V	J	length	DNA	CDR3
NA	NA	TRBV19	TRBJ1-6	14	TGTGCCAGTAGTGTGGGGACTGATAATTCACCCCTCCACTTT	CASSVGTDNSPLHF
NA	TRBD1	TRBV15	TRBJ1-3	15	TGTGCCACCAGCAGAGCCGGGACAGTTGGAAACACCATATATTTT	CATSRAGTVGNTIYF
NA	NA	TRBV3-1	TRBJ1-1	16	TGTGCCAGCAGCCCACCTACGACAGGATGGAACACTGAAGCTTTCTTT	CASSPPTTGWNTEAFF
NA	NA	TRBV28	TRBJ1-2	12	TGTGCCAGCAGTTTACCGCAAAATGGCTACACCTTC	CASSLPQNGYTF
many	NA	TRBV7-8	TRBJ1-5	13	TGTGCCAGCACCCTACTGCGAGATCAGCCCCAGCATTTT	CASTLLRDQPQHF
many	NA	TRBV7-2	TRBJ1-5	15	TGTGCCAGCAGCATATCCGGACCCAACAATCAGCCCCAGCATTTT	CASSISGPNNQPQHF
NA	NA	TRBV12-3/TRBV12-4	TRBJ2-7	11	TGTGCCAGCAGTTGGAACCACGAGCAGTACTTC	CASSWNHEQYF
few	TRBD2	TRBV7-2	TRBJ2-1	16	TGTGCCAGCAGCGCATGGACTAGCGGGAGGGCGGATGAGCAGTTCTTC	CASSAWTSGRADEQFF
NA	TRBD2	TRBV12-3/TRBV12-4	TRBJ2-1	17	TGTGCCAGCAGTCTACCGGATTCGGGACTAATGGGCGGTGGGCAGTTCTTC	CASSLPDSGLMGGGQFF
many	NA	TRBV7-2	TRBJ1-5	14	TGTGCCAGCAGCTCAGGACGGAAAGATCAGCCCCAGCATTTT	CASSSGRKDQPQHF
few	TRBD1	TRBV19	TRBJ1-1	14	TGTGCCAGTTTACGACAGGGGGCGGACACTGAAGCTTTCTTT	CASLRQGADTEAFF
many	TRBD1	TRBV7-9	TRBJ2-5	16	TGTGCCAGCAGCAATCGGGACAGGGACCCCGAGGAGACCCAGTACTTC	CASSNRDRDPEETQYF
many	NA	TRBV7-6	TRBJ2-5	18	TGTGCCAGCAGCCGGGCCAACAGGGCGGTGATCTCCAAAGAGACCCAGTACTTC	CASSRANRAVISKETQYF
NA	NA	TRBV18	TRBJ1-2	14	TGTGCCAGCTCATCGCCCGAGACCTACTATGGCTACACCTTC	CASSSPETYYGYTF
few	NA	TRBV6-2/TRBV6-3	TRBJ1-1	12	TGTGCCAGCGCTCGGACGGGAACTGAAGCTTTCTTT	CASARTGTEAFF
many	NA	TRBV6-1	TRBJ1-3	15	TGTGCCAGCAGTGAAGGGGGGAGCTCTGGAAACACCATATATTTT	CASSEGGSSGNTIYF
few	TRBD2	TRBV27	TRBJ2-1	17	TGTGCCAGCAGTCGATTAGGACTAGCGGGGATGGCGGATGAGCAGTTCTTC	CASSRLGLAGMADEQFF
NA	TRBD1	TRBV2	TRBJ1-1	13	TGTGCCAGCAAGGGGGACAGGGGCACTGAAGCTTTCTTT	CASKGDRGTEAFF
many	TRBD2	TRBV11-3	TRBJ2-5	17	TGTGCCAGCAGCTCTTTCAGCGGGAGAATATATAGAGAGACCCAGTACTTC	CASSSFSGRIYRETQYF
many	NA	TRBV7-9	TRBJ2-5	12	TGTGCCAGCAGCCCCCCACCTGAGACCCAGTACTTC	CASSPPPETQYF
few	NA	TRBV11-3	TRBJ1-5	14	TGTGCCAGCAGCTTATCAGGGGAAAGTCAGCCCCAGCATTTT	CASSLSGESQPQHF
NA	TRBD2	TRBV5-1	TRBJ2-3	17	TGCGCCAGCAGACCGGGACTAGCGGGAGGAAGCACAGATACGCAGTATTTT	CASRPGLAGGSTDTQYF
few	TRBD1	TRBV20-1	TRBJ2-7	16	TGCAGTGCTAGGCCCCCGGGACAGGGACCAGCCTACGAGCAGTACTTC	CSARPPGQGPAYEQYF
few	TRBD2	TRBV4-3	TRBJ2-1	12	TGCGCCAGCAGCCAAGAAATCTTAGCGGGGTTCTTC	CASSQEILAGFF
many	NA	TRBV6-1	TRBJ1-6	14	TGTGCCAGCAGTGAAGTTCGAGCGAATTCACCCCTCCACTTT	CASSEVRANSPLHF
few	NA	TRBV24-1	TRBJ1-2	15	TGTGCCACCAGTGATTTGGAGGGCGGACGCTATGGCTACACCTTC	CATSDLEGGRYGYTF
many	NA	TRBV7-2	TRBJ2-4	16	TGTGCCAGCAGCTTACAGGCAGGGACGGCCAAAAACATTCAGTACTTC	CASSLQAGTAKNIQYF
NA	NA	TRBV7-2	TRBJ2-3	12	TGTGCCAGCAGCTTCTATGCGGATACGCAGTATTTT	CASSFYADTQYF
few	NA	TRBV6-6	TRBJ2-5	13	TGTGCCAGCAGGCGGCAGGAACAAGAGACCCAGTACTTC	CASRRQEQETQYF
many	TRBD1	TRBV7-2	TRBJ1-4	16	TGTGCCAGCAGTTACCCGGGACAGGGGCTAAATGAAAAACTGTTTTTT	CASSYPGQGLNEKLFF
few	TRBD1	TRBV28	TRBJ1-1	14	TGTGCCAGCAGTGTAAGGGGGCTTGACACTGAAGCTTTCTTT	CASSVRGLDTEAFF
few	NA	TRBV5-4	TRBJ2-1	14	TGTGCCAGCAGCTTGGCCTCTACTACTACTGGGCAGTTCTTC	CASSLASTTTGQFF
NA	NA	TRBV7-2	TRBJ1-3	14	TGTGCCAGCAGAGTTAGAGGGCCCGGAAACACCATATATTTT	CASRVRGPGNTIYF
NA	NA	TRBV19	TRBJ2-3	16	TGTGCCAGTAGTATTGGTCGAGGGAGAGAGCCAGATACGCAGTATTTT	CASSIGRGREPDTQYF
few	NA	TRBV7-9	TRBJ1-2	13	TGTGCCAGCAGCTTAACAGAGAACTATGGCTACACCTTC	CASSLTENYGYTF
NA	NA	TRBV6-5	TRBJ1-2	14	TGTGCCAGCAGTTACCGGCCAGGGGCGTATGGCTACACCTTC	CASSYRPGAYGYTF